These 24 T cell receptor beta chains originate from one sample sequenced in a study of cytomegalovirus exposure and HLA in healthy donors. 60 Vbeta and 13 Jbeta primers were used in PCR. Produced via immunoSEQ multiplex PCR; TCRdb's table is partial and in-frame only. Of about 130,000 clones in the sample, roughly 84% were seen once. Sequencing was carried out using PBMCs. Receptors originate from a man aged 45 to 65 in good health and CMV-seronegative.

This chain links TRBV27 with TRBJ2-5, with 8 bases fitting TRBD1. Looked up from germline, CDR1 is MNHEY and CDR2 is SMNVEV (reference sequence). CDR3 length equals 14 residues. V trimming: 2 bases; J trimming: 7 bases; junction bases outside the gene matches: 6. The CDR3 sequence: CASSLTGQGGTQYF. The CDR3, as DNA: TGTGCCAGCAGTTTAACCGGACAGGGCGGGACCCAGTACTTC.

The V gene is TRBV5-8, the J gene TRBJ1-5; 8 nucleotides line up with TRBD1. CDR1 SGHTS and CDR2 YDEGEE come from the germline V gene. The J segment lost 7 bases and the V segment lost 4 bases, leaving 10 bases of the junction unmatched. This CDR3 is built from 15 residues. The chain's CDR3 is CASSGGTGSFQPQHF. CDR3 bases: TGTGCCAGCAGCGGGGGGACAGGTTCATTCCAGCCCCAGCATTTT.

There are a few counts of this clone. The CDR3 DNA sequence: TGTGCCAGCGGGCCAGGTGAAGCTTTCTTT. Residues: CASGPGEAFF. This chain links TRBV5-4 with TRBJ1-1; D ambiguous. Germline lookup yields CDR1 SGHNT and CDR2 YYREEE (reference sequence). CDR3 length: 10 amino acids. V was pared by 7 bases and J by 7 bases, with 8 bases between.

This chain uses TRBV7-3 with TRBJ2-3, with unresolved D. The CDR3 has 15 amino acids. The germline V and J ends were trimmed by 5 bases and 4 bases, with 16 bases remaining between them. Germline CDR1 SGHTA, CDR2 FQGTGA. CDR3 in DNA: TGTGCCAGCAGCCTGTTCTCCCCTCGGGCAGATACGCAGTATTTT. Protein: CASSLFSPRADTQYF. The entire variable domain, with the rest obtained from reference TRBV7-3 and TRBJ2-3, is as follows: GAGVSQTPSNKVTEKGKYVELRCDPISGHTALYWYRQSLGQGPEFLIYFQGTGAADDSGLPNDRFFAVRPEGSVSTLKIQRTERGDSAVYLCASSLFSPRADTQYFGPGTRLTVL.

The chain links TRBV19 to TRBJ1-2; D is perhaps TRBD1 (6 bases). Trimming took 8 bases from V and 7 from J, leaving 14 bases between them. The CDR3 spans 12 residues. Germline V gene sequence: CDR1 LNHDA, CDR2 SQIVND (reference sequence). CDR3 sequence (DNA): TGTGCCAGTGCCAGACAGGACGTTGGCTACACCTTC. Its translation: CASARQDVGYTF. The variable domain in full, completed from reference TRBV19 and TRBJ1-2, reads DGGITQSPKYLFRKEGQNVTLSCEQNLNHDAMYWYRQDPGQGLRLIYYSQIVNDFQKGDIAEGYSVSREKKESFPLTVTSAQKNPTAFYLCASARQDVGYTFGSGTRLTVV.

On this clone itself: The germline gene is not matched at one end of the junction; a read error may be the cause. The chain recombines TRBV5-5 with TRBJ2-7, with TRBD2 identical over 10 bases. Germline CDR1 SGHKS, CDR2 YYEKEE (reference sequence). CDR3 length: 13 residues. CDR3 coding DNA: TGTGCCAGCAGCTTATCTAGCGGGGGTGCCCCAGGCTTC. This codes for CASSLSSGGAPGF.

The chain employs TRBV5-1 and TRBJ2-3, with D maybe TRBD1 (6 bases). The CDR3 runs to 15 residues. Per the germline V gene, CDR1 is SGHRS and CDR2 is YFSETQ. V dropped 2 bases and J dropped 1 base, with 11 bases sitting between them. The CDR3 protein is CASSLQGMGTDTQYF. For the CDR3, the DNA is TGCGCCAGCAGCTTACAGGGAATGGGCACAGATACGCAGTATTTT. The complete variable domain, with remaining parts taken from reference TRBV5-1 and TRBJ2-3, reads KAGVTQTPRYLIKTRGQQVTLSCSPISGHRSVSWYQQTPGQGLQFLFEYFSETQRNKGNFPGRFSGRQFSNSRSEMNVSTLELGDSALYLCASSLQGMGTDTQYFGPGTRLTVL.

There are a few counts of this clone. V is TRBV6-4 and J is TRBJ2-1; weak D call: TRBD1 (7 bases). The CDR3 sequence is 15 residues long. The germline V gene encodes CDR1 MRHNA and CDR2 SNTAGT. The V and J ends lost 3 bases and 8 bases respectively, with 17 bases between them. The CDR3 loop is CASSEDLTGEDEQFF. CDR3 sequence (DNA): TGTGCCAGCAGTGAGGACTTAACAGGGGAGGATGAGCAGTTCTTC.

CDR3 coding DNA: TGTGCCAGCTCCCCCCTGGAGGCTAATGAAAAACTGTTTTTT. Protein sequence: CASSPLEANEKLFF. The J gene is TRBJ1-4, the V gene TRBV19; D is uncertain. CDR1 and CDR2 (germline): LNHDA, SQIVND (reference sequence). The CDR3 covers 14 residues. V was pared by 9 bases and J by 3 bases, with 14 bases between.

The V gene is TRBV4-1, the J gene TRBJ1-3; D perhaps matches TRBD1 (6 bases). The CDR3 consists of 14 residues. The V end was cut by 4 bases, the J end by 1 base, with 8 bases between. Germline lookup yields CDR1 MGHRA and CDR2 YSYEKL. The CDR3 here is CASSPGTSGNTIYF. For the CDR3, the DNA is TGCGCCAGCAGCCCTGGGACATCTGGAAACACCATATATTTT.

CDR3 region: CASSLAVGGSKGPGTGELFF. The CDR3 nucleotides read TGTGCCAGCAGCTTAGCCGTGGGGGGGAGCAAGGGGCCGGGCACCGGGGAGCTGTTTTTT. The chain has TRBV7-2 and TRBJ2-2; TRBD2 agrees at 7 bases. CDR1 is SGHTA, CDR2 FQGNSA, per germline. This CDR3 is 20 amino acids long. The ends lost 0 bases at V and 4 bases at J; junction bases unmatched: 17.

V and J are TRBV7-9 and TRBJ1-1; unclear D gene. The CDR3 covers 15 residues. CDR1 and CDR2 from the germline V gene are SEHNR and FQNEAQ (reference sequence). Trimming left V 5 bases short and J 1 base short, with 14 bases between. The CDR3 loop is CASSPKVRENTEAFF. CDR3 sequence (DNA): TGTGCCAGCAGCCCGAAGGTCCGGGAGAACACTGAAGCTTTCTTT.

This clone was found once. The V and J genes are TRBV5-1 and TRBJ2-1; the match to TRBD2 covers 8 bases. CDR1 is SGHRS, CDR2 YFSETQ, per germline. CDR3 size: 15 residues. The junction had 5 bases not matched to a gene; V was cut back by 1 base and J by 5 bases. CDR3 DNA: TGCGCCAGCAGCTTGAGCGGGGGCTACAACAATGAGCAGTTCTTC. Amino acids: CASSLSGGYNNEQFF.

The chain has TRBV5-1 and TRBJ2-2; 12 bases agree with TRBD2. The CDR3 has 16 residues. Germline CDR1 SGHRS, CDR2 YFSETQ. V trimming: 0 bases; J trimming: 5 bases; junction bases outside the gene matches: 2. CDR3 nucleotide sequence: TGCGCCAGCAGCTTGGGACTAGCGGGGGTAACCGGGGAGCTGTTTTTT. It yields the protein CASSLGLAGVTGELFF.

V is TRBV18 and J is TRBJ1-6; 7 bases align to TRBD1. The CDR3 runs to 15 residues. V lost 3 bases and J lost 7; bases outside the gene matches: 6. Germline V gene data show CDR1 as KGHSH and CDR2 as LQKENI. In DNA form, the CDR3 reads TGTGCCAGCTCACCTACAGGGGCGCCCAATTCACCCCTCCACTTT. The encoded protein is CASSPTGAPNSPLHF.

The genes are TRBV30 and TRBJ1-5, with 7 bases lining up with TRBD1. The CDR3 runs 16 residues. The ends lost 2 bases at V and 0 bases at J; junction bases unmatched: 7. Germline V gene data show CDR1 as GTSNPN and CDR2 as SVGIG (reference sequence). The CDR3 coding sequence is TGTGCCTGGAGTCCGGGACAGCCTTATAGCAATCAGCCCCAGCATTTT. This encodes CAWSPGQPYSNQPQHF.

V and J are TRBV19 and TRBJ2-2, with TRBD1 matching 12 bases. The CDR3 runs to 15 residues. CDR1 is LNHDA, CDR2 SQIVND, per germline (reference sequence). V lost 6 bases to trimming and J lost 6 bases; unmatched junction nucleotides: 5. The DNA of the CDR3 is TGTGCCAGTAGCGGGACAGGGGGCGCCTCCGGGGAGCTGTTTTTT. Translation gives CASSGTGGASGELFF.

CDR3 in amino acids: CASSSGQGGEQYF. As DNA, the CDR3 is TGTGCCAGCAGCTCGGGACAGGGAGGAGAGCAGTACTTC. V gene TRBV7-6 combines with J gene TRBJ2-7; 9 nucleotides line up with TRBD1. The CDR3 runs 13 residues. Germline V lookup: CDR1 SGHVS, CDR2 FNYEAQ. V lost 4 bases, J lost 7 bases, and 5 bases stayed unmatched.

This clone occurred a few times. CDR3 protein: CATRTGHTEAFF. CDR3 DNA sequence: TGTGCCACAAGGACAGGGCACACTGAAGCTTTCTTT. The chain combines TRBV19 with TRBJ1-1; 8 nucleotides match TRBD1. The germline V gene has CDR1 LNHDA and CDR2 SQIVND (reference sequence). The CDR3 extends over 12 amino acids. V shed 10 bases and J 3 bases; nucleotides not matched to a gene: 4.

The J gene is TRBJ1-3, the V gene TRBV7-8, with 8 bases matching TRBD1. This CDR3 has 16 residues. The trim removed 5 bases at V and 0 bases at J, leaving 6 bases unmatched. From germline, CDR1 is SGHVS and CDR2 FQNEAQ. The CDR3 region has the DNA TGTGCCAGCAGCCTCCCGACAGGGGCCTCTGGAAACACCATATATTTT. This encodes CASSLPTGASGNTIYF.

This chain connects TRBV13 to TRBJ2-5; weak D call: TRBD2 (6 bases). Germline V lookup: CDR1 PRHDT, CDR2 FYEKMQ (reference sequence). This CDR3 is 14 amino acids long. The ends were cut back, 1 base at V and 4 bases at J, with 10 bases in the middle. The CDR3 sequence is CASSLESGVETQYF. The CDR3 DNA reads TGTGCCAGCAGCTTAGAATCGGGAGTAGAGACCCAGTACTTC.

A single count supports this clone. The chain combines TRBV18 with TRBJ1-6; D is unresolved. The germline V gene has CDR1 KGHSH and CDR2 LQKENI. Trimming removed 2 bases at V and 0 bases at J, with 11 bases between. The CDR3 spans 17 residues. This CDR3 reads CASSPEAVSSYNSPLHF. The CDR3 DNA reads TGTGCCAGCTCACCAGAGGCGGTGAGCTCCTATAATTCACCCCTCCACTTT.

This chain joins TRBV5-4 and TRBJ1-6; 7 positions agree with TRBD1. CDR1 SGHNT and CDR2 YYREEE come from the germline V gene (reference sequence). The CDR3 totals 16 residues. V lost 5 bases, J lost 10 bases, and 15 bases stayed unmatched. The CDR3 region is CASRQTGRAEDSPLHF. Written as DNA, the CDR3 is TGTGCCAGCAGGCAGACAGGGCGGGCAGAGGACTCACCCCTCCACTTT.

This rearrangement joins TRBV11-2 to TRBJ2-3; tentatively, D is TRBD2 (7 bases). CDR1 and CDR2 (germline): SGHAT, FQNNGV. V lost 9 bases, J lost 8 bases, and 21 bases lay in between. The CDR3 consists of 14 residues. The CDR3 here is CASNWEGVGGTQYF. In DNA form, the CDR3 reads TGTGCCAGTAACTGGGAGGGGGTAGGGGGTACGCAGTATTTT.